This passage covers 29 T cell receptor beta chains from one sample sequenced in a study of T-cell reconstitution after alpha-beta-depleted transplantation in children. Unique molecular identifiers featured in how the TCRbeta library was prepared. TCRdb fed the PCR reads into MiXCR, producing one record per CDR3 protein. The data hold 550,000 to 600,000 distinct CDR3 sequences, with 20% to 25% observed a single time. Here the sequenced sample was PBMCs, mostly from graft donor cells, taken 360 days after TCRalphabeta/CD19-depleted stem cell transplant. These receptors were collected from a boy less than two years old who had a stem cell transplant for acute myeloid leukemia, so the T cells may come from the graft donor.

Ten or more counts support this clonotype. The chain couples TRBV20-1 to TRBJ2-3; 9 bases align to TRBD2. CDR3 size: 15 residues. V gave up 1 base and J gave up 3 bases; unmatched junction bases: 5. Per the germline V gene, CDR1 is DFQATT and CDR2 is SNEGSKA (reference sequence). CDR3 amino acids: CSARVLAGETDTQYF. The CDR3 DNA is TGCAGTGCTAGAGTATTAGCGGGGGAAACAGATACGCAGTATTTT.

The V gene is TRBV20-1, the J gene TRBJ2-7; D assignment may be TRBD1 or TRBD2 (5 bases each). Per germline, CDR1 DFQATT and CDR2 SNEGSKA (reference sequence). The CDR3 length is 15 residues. The V end lost 1 base, the J end lost 4 bases, and 17 bases lay between the germline ends. The CDR3 DNA reads TGCAGTGCTAGAGGTCAGACCGGGACGGGGTACGAGCAGTACTTC. Its protein is CSARGQTGTGYEQYF.

The genes are TRBV27 and TRBJ2-1; possible D gene TRBD2, 5 bases. Germline-derived CDR1 and CDR2 are MNHEY and SMNVEV (reference sequence). CDR3 length: 12 amino acids. V dropped 7 bases and J dropped 12 bases, with 16 bases sitting between them. This CDR3 is CASKAEDGWQFF. The CDR3 DNA sequence: TGTGCCAGCAAAGCGGAAGATGGATGGCAGTTCTTC.

CDR3 nucleotide sequence: TGTGCCAGCAGCCAAAGGACAGGGGATAAGGACACCATATATTTT. Its translation: CASSQRTGDKDTIYF. V gene TRBV9 combines with J gene TRBJ1-3; 9 nucleotides agree with TRBD1. Germline lookup yields CDR1 SGDLS and CDR2 YYNGEE. V shed 4 bases and J 8 bases; nucleotides not matched to a gene: 10. The CDR3 covers 15 residues.

The chain uses TRBV25-1 and TRBJ2-7, with D tentatively TRBD2 (5 bases). Germline loops: CDR1 MGHDK, CDR2 SYGVNS. Between the trimmed V and J ends, which lost 4 bases and 2 bases, there was a span of 15 bases. The CDR3 covers 15 residues. Written as DNA, the CDR3 is TGTGCCAGCAGTGGGATCGGGATAAGTACCTACGAGCAGTACTTC. Residues: CASSGIGISTYEQYF.

This clonotype was detected many times. This sequence joins TRBV5-1 and TRBJ2-1; no firm D call. The CDR3 is made up of 13 amino acids. CDR1 and CDR2 (germline): SGHRS, YFSETQ. V lost 5 bases and J lost 4, with 10 bases in between. The CDR3: CASSSDIYNEQFF. The CDR3, as DNA: TGCGCCAGCAGTTCCGACATTTACAATGAGCAGTTCTTC. Full variable domain (missing parts from reference TRBV5-1 and TRBJ2-1): KAGVTQTPRYLIKTRGQQVTLSCSPISGHRSVSWYQQTPGQGLQFLFEYFSETQRNKGNFPGRFSGRQFSNSRSEMNVSTLELGDSALYLCASSSDIYNEQFFGPGTRLTVL.

The chain employs TRBV10-1 and TRBJ2-2; 10 bases map to TRBD2. The CDR3 has 15 residues. V lost 2 bases and J lost 7; bases outside the gene matches: 4. The V gene's germline CDR1 is WNHNN and CDR2 SYGVQD (reference sequence). The CDR3 spells CASSEKRGGGGELFF. CDR3 nucleotides: TGCGCCAGCAGTGAGAAGCGGGGGGGAGGCGGGGAGCTGTTTTTT.

The rearrangement uses TRBV5-1 and TRBJ2-1; TRBD1 matches at 7 bases. Germline CDR1 SGHRS, CDR2 YFSETQ. There are 13 residues in the CDR3. V was clipped by 0 bases and J by 10 bases; unmatched bases: 4. Here the CDR3 reads CASSLALGGEQFF. CDR3 DNA sequence: TGCGCCAGCAGCTTGGCCTTAGGGGGCGAGCAGTTCTTC.

This clonotype was detected only a few times. The chain uses TRBV18 and TRBJ2-6; 8 nucleotides line up with TRBD1. The junction had 16 bases not matched to a gene; V was cut back by 3 bases and J by 0 bases. The CDR3 loop spans 21 amino acids. From germline, CDR1 is KGHSH and CDR2 LQKENI. The CDR3 loop is CASSPNTPGQVVFSGANVLTF. The DNA of the CDR3 is TGTGCCAGCTCACCTAACACCCCGGGACAGGTCGTATTCTCTGGGGCCAACGTCCTGACTTTC.

This clonotype was recorded a few times. V is TRBV10-2 and J is TRBJ1-2; 7 bases match TRBD1. Germline CDR1 and CDR2: WSHSY and SAAADI. J was trimmed by 2 bases and V by 9 bases; bases with no gene match: 6. CDR3 size: 13 residues. The CDR3: CASRQGGNYGYTF. CDR3 DNA: TGCGCCAGTCGCCAGGGGGGAAACTATGGCTACACCTTC.

This clonotype occurred a few times. The J gene is TRBJ2-2, the V gene TRBV6-1, with a weak D call TRBD1 (5 bases). This CDR3 contains 13 residues. V was pared by 4 bases and J by 4 bases, with 7 bases between. Germline lookup yields CDR1 MNHNS and CDR2 SASEGT. CDR3 loop: CASSVTGTGELFF. CDR3 DNA sequence: TGTGCCAGCAGTGTCACAGGCACCGGGGAGCTGTTTTTT.

This clonotype was seen repeatedly, ten times or more. The chain is built from TRBV20-1 and TRBJ1-5; D is ambiguous. From germline, CDR1 is DFQATT and CDR2 SNEGSKA (reference sequence). V was trimmed by 3 bases and J by 5 bases, leaving 20 bases between them. The CDR3 has 16 amino acids. CDR3 DNA: TGCAGTGCTAGCCCACAAGACGGCCGCCTGGATCAGCCCCAGCATTTT. Protein: CSASPQDGRLDQPQHF.

In this sample, this clonotype turned up a few times. The chain has TRBV11-2 and TRBJ2-2, with TRBD1 matching over 9 bases. Germline loops: CDR1 SGHAT, CDR2 FQNNGV. The CDR3 loop spans 16 amino acids. V shed 6 bases and J 3 bases; nucleotides not matched to a gene: 8. CDR3 sequence reads: CASSLTGGAYTGELFF. The CDR3 coding sequence is TGTGCCAGCAGTCTTACAGGGGGCGCTTACACCGGGGAGCTGTTTTTT.

This clonotype was counted only a few times. This chain uses TRBV20-1 with TRBJ1-1; TRBD1 might be the D (5 bases). Germline V gene sequence: CDR1 DFQATT, CDR2 SNEGSKA (reference sequence). The CDR3 sequence is 13 residues long. Deletions cut 5 bases from V and 1 base from J, with 11 bases between. The CDR3 loop is CSAVDRSNTEAFF. DNA for the CDR3: TGCAGTGCTGTCGACAGATCGAACACTGAAGCTTTCTTT.

This clonotype has just a few counts. The chain employs TRBV7-2 and TRBJ2-1, with TRBD2 matching 8 bases. Germline trimming cut 5 bases from V and 9 bases from J; bases unmatched to any gene: 12. This CDR3 is built from 15 residues. Germline V gives CDR1 SGHTA, CDR2 FQGNSA. Here the CDR3 DNA reads TGTGCCAGCAGCCCGCCGGGACTAGGTCGGAGTGAGCAGTTCTTC. Protein sequence: CASSPPGLGRSEQFF.

The V gene is TRBV7-3, the J gene TRBJ2-7; D possibly corresponds to TRBD1 (6 bases). Between the trimmed V and J ends, which lost 4 bases and 5 bases, there was a span of 21 bases. This CDR3 contains 16 residues. Per germline, CDR1 SGHTA and CDR2 FQGTGA. CDR3 DNA: TGTGCCAGCAGCTCCCGTGACAGGTCCGGGGTCAACGAGCAGTACTTC. As protein: CASSSRDRSGVNEQYF. Variable domain in full (rest from reference TRBV7-3 and TRBJ2-7): GAGVSQTPSNKVTEKGKYVELRCDPISGHTALYWYRQSLGQGPEFLIYFQGTGAADDSGLPNDRFFAVRPEGSVSTLKIQRTERGDSAVYLCASSSRDRSGVNEQYFGPGTRLTVT.

This clonotype turned up a few times. The rearrangement uses TRBV10-3 and TRBJ2-5, with a tentative D call TRBD2 (6 bases). V lost 1 base and J 2 bases, leaving 11 bases between the germline ends. Germline assignment: CDR1 ENHRY and CDR2 SYGVKD. The CDR3 extends over 15 amino acids. For the CDR3, the DNA is TGTGCCATCAGTGAGTTGGCGGGGAAACAAGAGACCCAGTACTTC. Protein: CAISELAGKQETQYF.

This clonotype was seen only a few times. The rearrangement links TRBV15 to TRBJ1-5; no reliable D call. The CDR3 is 13 amino acids. V gave up 0 bases and J gave up 4 bases, with 4 bases separating them. The germline V gene encodes CDR1 LNHNV and CDR2 YYDKDF (reference sequence). The CDR3 is CATSREPNQPQHF. The CDR3 DNA sequence: TGTGCCACCAGCAGAGAACCGAATCAGCCCCAGCATTTT.

The chain recombines TRBV6-1 with TRBJ2-7; TRBD1 matches 8 bases. The CDR3 totals 14 residues. CDR1 is MNHNS, CDR2 SASEGT, per germline. V shed 2 bases, J shed 2 bases, and the junction held 2 bases outside the gene matches. The CDR3 DNA sequence: TGTGCCAGCAGTGAACCGACAGGGGCCTACGAGCAGTACTTC. As protein: CASSEPTGAYEQYF.

This clonotype was picked up many times. V and J are TRBV7-2 and TRBJ2-7; tentatively, D is TRBD1 (6 bases). The germline CDR1 and CDR2 sequences are SGHTA and FQGNSA. Trimming left V 5 bases short and J 9 bases short, with 11 bases between. This CDR3 spans 11 amino acids. This CDR3 is CASSLQGPQYV. The CDR3 DNA sequence: TGTGCCAGCAGCCTACAGGGACCGCAGTACGTC.

This clonotype was recorded at least ten times. The CDR3 nucleotides read TGTGCCACCAGCAGAGAAGCAGGGGGCGCGAACACCGGGGAGCTGTTTTTT. Amino acid sequence: CATSREAGGANTGELFF. The chain couples TRBV15 to TRBJ2-2; 8 nucleotides line up with TRBD1. The length of the CDR3 is 17 residues. Looked up from germline, CDR1 is LNHNV and CDR2 is YYDKDF (reference sequence). V trimming: 0 bases; J trimming: 0 bases; junction bases outside the gene matches: 3.

Ten or more counts support this clonotype. This sequence joins TRBV12-3 or TRBV12-4 and TRBJ1-5; 10 bases are shared with TRBD1. This CDR3 has 17 residues. V shed 3 bases, J shed 4 bases, and the junction held 9 bases outside the gene matches. CDR3 sequence: CASSLGFPGQGNQPQHF. In DNA form, the CDR3 reads TGTGCCAGCAGTTTGGGGTTTCCGGGACAGGGGAATCAGCCCCAGCATTTT.

The chain carries TRBV12-3 or TRBV12-4 and TRBJ2-1; 10 positions agree with TRBD2. The CDR3 loop spans 14 amino acids. V shed 5 bases and J 8 bases; nucleotides not matched to a gene: 6. Here the CDR3 reads CASSRSGGAYEQFF. For the CDR3, the DNA is TGTGCCAGCAGTAGGAGCGGGGGGGCTTATGAGCAGTTCTTC.

The chain uses TRBV20-1 and TRBJ2-3, with 8 positions matching TRBD2. The V and J ends lost 6 bases and 1 base, in that order; junction bases with no gene match: 3. Germline-derived CDR1 and CDR2 are DFQATT and SNEGSKA (reference sequence). The CDR3 totals 13 residues. CDR3 bases: TGCAGTGCCGCAGCGGGGGGCACAGATACGCAGTATTTT. The encoded protein is CSAAAGGTDTQYF.

V and J are TRBV7-2 and TRBJ2-3; 9 bases are shared with TRBD2. CDR1 SGHTA and CDR2 FQGNSA come from the germline V gene. Germline trimming cut 8 bases from V and 4 bases from J; bases unmatched to any gene: 4. The CDR3 has 13 amino acids. The CDR3 nucleotides are TGTGCCAGCTTGGGACTAGCTGCAGATACGCAGTATTTT. Protein sequence: CASLGLAADTQYF.

This clonotype was seen repeatedly, ten times or more. The chain is built from TRBV12-3 or TRBV12-4 and TRBJ2-7; TRBD2 matches at 10 bases. The trim removed 6 bases at V and 3 bases at J, leaving 11 bases unmatched. This CDR3 is 16 amino acids long. The CDR3 DNA follows: TGTGCCAGCAGCTTAAAACCCCTAGCGGGGGTCTACGAGCAGTACTTC. Encoded protein: CASSLKPLAGVYEQYF.

The V gene is TRBV11-3, the J gene TRBJ2-5; D is unresolved. The germline CDR1 and CDR2 sequences are SGHNT and YENEEA. V lost 3 bases and J 1 base, leaving 15 bases between the germline ends. The CDR3 spans 16 residues. CDR3 DNA: TGTGCCAGCAGCTTGTGGCGCGTCGGTACCCAAGAGACCCAGTACTTC. This translates into CASSLWRVGTQETQYF.

This clonotype appeared a few times. This chain joins TRBV7-8 and TRBJ2-7; a possible D gene is TRBD1 (5 bases). Germline assignment: CDR1 SGHVS and CDR2 FQNEAQ. The CDR3 loop spans 12 amino acids. The V gene lost 6 bases and the J gene lost 6 bases, with 12 bases spanning the gap. DNA of the CDR3: TGTGCCAGCAGTTTTGTCAGGGCCGAGCAGTACTTC. It is translated as CASSFVRAEQYF.

This clonotype was found many times. CDR3 sequence: CASSMTGDTQYF. The CDR3 DNA follows: TGTGCCAGCAGCATGACAGGGGATACGCAGTATTTT. The chain joins TRBV6-5 to TRBJ2-3; 7 nucleotides align to TRBD1. CDR3 length: 12 amino acids. J was trimmed by 6 bases and V by 6 bases; bases with no gene match: 3. CDR1 is MNHEY and CDR2 is SVGAGI in the germline V gene.